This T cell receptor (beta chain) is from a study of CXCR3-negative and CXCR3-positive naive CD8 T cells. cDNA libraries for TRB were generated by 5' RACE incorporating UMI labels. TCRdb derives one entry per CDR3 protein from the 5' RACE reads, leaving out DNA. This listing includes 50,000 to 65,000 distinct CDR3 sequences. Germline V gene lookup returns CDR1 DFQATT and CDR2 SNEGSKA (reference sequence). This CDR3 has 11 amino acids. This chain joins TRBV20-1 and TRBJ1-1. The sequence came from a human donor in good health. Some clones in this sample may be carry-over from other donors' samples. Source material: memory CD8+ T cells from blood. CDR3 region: CSAPGNTEAFF.